These T cell receptor beta chains were read from a single sample in a study of prognosis after radiotherapy for stage I lung cancer. From the multiplex PCR reads, TCRdb called clonotypes with MiXCR, one entry per CDR3 protein. The table has tens of thousands of distinct CDR3 sequences, under 45% seen once; the top ten hold about a third. The source material was PBMCs, sampled before or after stereotactic body radiation therapy (not recorded which). These receptors came from a donor over 45 with non-small cell lung cancer. CDR3s include the opening cysteine and the closing phenylalanine or tryptophan.

V | CDR3
TRBV28 | CASSFGDRVNSPLHF
TRBV11-2 | CASSSSRLDTQYF
TRBV5-4 | CASGPEGSRNTGELFF
TRBV9 | CASSVASSGSGTQYF
TRBV28 | CASSFPWDSSYEQYF
TRBV30 | CAWLQLNTEAFF
TRBV20-1 | CSATYRGGLEQYF
TRBV15 | CATSRGARDTQYF
TRBV29-1 | CSASEGPMGTQYF
TRBV5-1 | CASSLDVGRGQKGYTF
TRBV20-1 | CSANPIGQGGQETQYF
TRBV30 | CAWSLQTNSPLHF
TRBV5-4 | CASSQPSGDYIETQYF
TRBV7-2 | CASSLGPGGPENEQYF
TRBV9 | CASSVGQQWGSPLHF
TRBV5-5 | CASSLEGTGSYNEQFF
TRBV7-3 | CASSSTGIPTDTQYF
TRBV28 | CASTPRTSYEQYF
TRBV18 | CASSPRGGLSTDTQYF
TRBV30 | CAWSQGSGNQPQHF
TRBV6-1 | CASSLYSGNTIYF
TRBV6-1 | CASSLESGRHLNEKLFF
TRBV11-2 | CASSSISGTETYNEQFF
TRBV5-6 | CASSLGMAGTYGYTF
TRBV4-3 | CASSPAVGRALETQYF
TRBV24-1 | CATSGWREDAYNEQFF
TRBV7-2 | CASSFGAFF
TRBV27 | CASSLGQGTYGYTF
TRBV27 | CASRDRGRDEALF
TRBV6-8 | CASKGQGYTVDLFF
TRBV12-3/TRBV12-4 | CASTLFHQPQHF
TRBV4-3 | CASSQGQGGYTGELFF
TRBV27 | CATRTGSRYGYTF
TRBV2 | CASSDRGIGGYTF
TRBV11-2 | CASSPYLRGRDGYTF
TRBV6-1 | CASSEGIVDTEAFF
TRBV4-2 | CASSQEDQGGQPQHF
TRBV10-2 | CASSEPKGLAGVETQYF
TRBV15 | CATSSYGGSYGYTF
TRBV24-1 | CATSDWGQGGTDTQYF
TRBV6-5 | CASSYSATSSYEQYF
TRBV28 | CASTPKANYGYTF
TRBV4-1 | CASSRVSQGVNTEAFF
TRBV28 | CASSLSSRGYGYTF
TRBV20-1 | CSALIASLNTGELFF
TRBV12-5 | CASGDAGTVGSPLHF